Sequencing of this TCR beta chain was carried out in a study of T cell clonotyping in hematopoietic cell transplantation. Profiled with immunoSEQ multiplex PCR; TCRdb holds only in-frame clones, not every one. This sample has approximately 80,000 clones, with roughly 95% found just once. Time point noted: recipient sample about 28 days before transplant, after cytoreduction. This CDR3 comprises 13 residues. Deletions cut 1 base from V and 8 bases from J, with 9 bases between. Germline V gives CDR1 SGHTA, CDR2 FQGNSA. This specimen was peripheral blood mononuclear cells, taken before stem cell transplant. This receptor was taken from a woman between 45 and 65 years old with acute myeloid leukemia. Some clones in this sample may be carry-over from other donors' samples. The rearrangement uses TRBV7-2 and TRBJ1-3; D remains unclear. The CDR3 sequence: CASSLGFRDTIYF. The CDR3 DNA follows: TGTGCCAGCAGCTTAGGGTTTAGGGACACCATATATTTT.